The rows below give T cell receptor beta chains drawn from one sample of a study of blood T cell repertoires in COVID-19. The data were produced by immunoSEQ multiplex PCR, yet TCRdb's version contains in-frame clones alone and is incomplete. The sample lists 310,000 or so clones; 80% to 90% were seen once. The sample comprised peripheral blood. These receptors all stem from a middle-aged man with active or convalescent COVID-19. CDR3s include the opening cysteine and the closing phenylalanine or tryptophan. The order of the fields is V gene, J gene, clone size, D gene, CDR3 DNA, CDR3 protein. D genes are given only for firm matches. Clone size is not always given. Where it is, it says once, few, many or a class for expanded clones.

TRBV3-1/TRBV3-2	TRBJ2-2	.	.	TGTGCCAGCAGCCAAGAGGGACAAGGGAACACCGGGGAGCTGTTTTTT	CASSQEGQGNTGELFF
TRBV5-4	TRBJ2-3	.	TRBD1	TGTGCCAGCAGACCCGGGACAGGGGGCGCAGATACGCAGTATTTT	CASRPGTGGADTQYF
TRBV28	TRBJ1-1	.	.	TGTGCCAGCAGCCCTCAGGGGAGGGGGGACACTGAAGCTTTCTTT	CASSPQGRGDTEAFF
TRBV6-5	TRBJ1-2	.	.	TGTGCCAGCAGTTACACAGGGCCGGACTATGGCTACACCTTC	CASSYTGPDYGYTF
TRBV6-5	TRBJ2-1	.	TRBD2	TGTGCCAGCAAACCGGGACTAGCGGCTTACAATGAGCAGTTCTTC	CASKPGLAAYNEQFF
TRBV28	TRBJ1-5	.	.	TGTGCCAGCAGCTTTAATTTAGCGGCCCAGCCCCAGCATTTT	CASSFNLAAQPQHF
TRBV5-1	TRBJ2-5	.	.	TGCGCCAGCAGCTTGACCTCGATCGGGGAGACCCAGTACTTC	CASSLTSIGETQYF
TRBV5-1	TRBJ2-5	.	TRBD2	TGCGCCAGCAGCTTGGAAGCTAGCGGGAGAGAGACCCAGTACTTC	CASSLEASGRETQYF
TRBV5-1	TRBJ2-7	.	.	TGCGCCAGCAGCTTGTATAGGGAGCGGCAGTACTTC	CASSLYRERQYF
TRBV6-2/TRBV6-3	TRBJ1-4	.	.	TGTGCCAGCAGTTACCAGGGGTTAGACGAAAAACTGTTTTTT	CASSYQGLDEKLFF
TRBV28	TRBJ1-1	.	TRBD1	TGTGCCAGCAGTTTGAGACCGGGACAGGGGGCCCCTGAAGCTTTCTTT	CASSLRPGQGAPEAFF
TRBV6-5	TRBJ1-2	.	TRBD1	TGTGCCAGCAGCCCCGACAGGGAGTATGGCTACACCTTC	CASSPDREYGYTF
TRBV2	TRBJ2-5	.	TRBD1	TGTGCCAGCCCACGAGACGAGGGGGCCGGAGAGACCCAGTACTTC	CASPRDEGAGETQYF
TRBV28	TRBJ1-1	once	TRBD1	TGTGCCAGCAGTTTACGGACAGGGGGTTTGTACACTGAAGCTTTCTTT	CASSLRTGGLYTEAFF
TRBV4-3	TRBJ2-1	.	TRBD1	TGCGCCAGCAGCCAAAGGGACAGGGGGCTCTACAATGAGCAGTTCTTC	CASSQRDRGLYNEQFF
TRBV11-3	TRBJ2-1	.	TRBD1	TGTGCCAGCAGCCGACAGGGGGAGGTGAATGAGCAGTTCTTC	CASSRQGEVNEQFF
TRBV7-2	TRBJ1-2	.	.	TGTGCCAGCAGCTCGACAGTAAACTATGGCTACACCTTC	CASSSTVNYGYTF
TRBV6-2/TRBV6-3	TRBJ2-7	.	.	TGTGCCAGCAGTACGGGGGACTACGAGCAGTACTTC	CASSTGDYEQYF
TRBV7-2	TRBJ1-2	.	.	TGTGCCAGCAGCTTAGGTCAGGCTCTCAGCTATGGCTACACCTTC	CASSLGQALSYGYTF
TRBV20-1	TRBJ1-2	.	.	TGCAGTGGTGGCAGGGCTGGTGGCTACACCTTC	CSGGRAGGYTF
TRBV2	TRBJ1-6	.	.	TGTGCCAGCAGTTCGCAGGGTGTCGGCAATTCACCCCTCCACTTT	CASSSQGVGNSPLHF